This T cell receptor (beta chain) originates from a study of T-cell reconstitution after alpha-beta-depleted transplantation in children. TCRbeta library construction was performed incorporating unique molecular identifiers. TCRdb called the PCR reads again in MiXCR, with one record for every CDR3 protein. The sample contains 700,000 to 850,000 distinct CDR3 sequences, approximately 15% of which appear only once. Study-level points and caveats: About two months after transplant, alpha-beta T cells reportedly came from several hundred expanded graft clones. One year post-transplant, T-cell counts and diversity were largely derived from T cells produced anew.

CDR1 is SEHNR and CDR2 is FQNEAQ in the germline V gene (reference sequence). The CDR3 contains 13 residues. With 4 bases removed from V and 5 bases from J, the gap between germline ends came to 11 bases. About this clonotype: No antigen is known for it.

The sequence was collected from a male patient younger than 18 who had a stem cell transplant for acute lymphoblastic leukemia, so the T cells may come from the graft donor. The sample in question was PBMCs, mostly from graft donor cells, obtained 360 days after TCRalphabeta/CD19-depleted stem cell transplant. This sequence joins TRBV7-9 and TRBJ2-5; D is ambiguous. For the CDR3, the DNA is TGTGCCAGCAGCTCTACAATCGGGGAGACCCAGTACTTC. Translating gives CASSSTIGETQYF. The full variable domain, completed using reference TRBV7-9 and TRBJ2-5, is DTGVSQNPRHKITKRGQNVTFRCDPISEHNRLYWYRQTLGQGPEFLTYFQNEAQLEKSRLLSDRFSAERPKGSFSTLEIQRTEQGDSAMYLCASSSTIGETQYFGPGTRLLVL.